These 13 T cell receptor beta chains share one sample of origin, sequenced in a study of Tregs in tolerant kidney transplant recipients. The table came from immunoSEQ multiplex PCR; TCRdb's copy has only in-frame clones and leaves some out. The sample includes 110,000 or so clones, around 90% of them seen just once. The sample was CD4+ T cells from blood, taken before the transplant. The source of these receptors is a human donor who received a combined kidney and bone marrow transplant.

This sequence joins TRBV7-9 and TRBJ1-4, with a weak D call TRBD1 (6 bases). CDR1 and CDR2 from the germline V gene are SEHNR and FQNEAQ (reference sequence). The CDR3 is 16 residues long. The ends were cut back, 5 bases at V and 2 bases at J, with 15 bases in the middle. The CDR3 DNA reads TGTGCCAGCAGCGGACGCACAGGGTTGACTAATGAAAAACTGTTTTTT. It specifies CASSGRTGLTNEKLFF.

CDR3 nucleotide sequence: TGTGCCAGCAGCTTATTACGGGGTTCACCCCTCCACTTT. This codes for CASSLLRGSPLHF. The chain links TRBV7-9 to TRBJ1-6; no clear D gene. Germline V gene sequence: CDR1 SEHNR, CDR2 FQNEAQ (reference sequence). This CDR3 contains 13 residues. The V end lost 2 bases, the J end lost 9 bases, and 8 bases lay between the germline ends. Full variable domain (rest looked up from reference TRBV7-9 and TRBJ1-6): DTGVSQNPRHKITKRGQNVTFRCDPISEHNRLYWYRQTLGQGPEFLTYFQNEAQLEKSRLLSDRFSAERPKGSFSTLEIQRTEQGDSAMYLCASSLLRGSPLHFGNGTRLTVT.

The rearrangement uses TRBV27 and TRBJ2-3; D is unclear. The germline gives CDR1 MNHEY, CDR2 SMNVEV (reference sequence). V lost 6 bases and J 7 bases, leaving 14 bases between the germline ends. This CDR3 comprises 13 residues. The DNA for the CDR3 is TGTGCCAGCAGCCGAGGCCCCTTGAATACGCAGTATTTT. It encodes CASSRGPLNTQYF.

The chain recombines TRBV19 with TRBJ2-2; TRBD1 matches at 9 bases. Germline assignment: CDR1 LNHDA and CDR2 SQIVND (reference sequence). This CDR3 is 16 amino acids long. V lost 7 bases and J lost 4; bases outside the gene matches: 10. The CDR3 sequence is CASTLGQGVGTGELFF. The CDR3 coding sequence is TGTGCCAGTACCCTGGGACAGGGAGTCGGCACCGGGGAGCTGTTTTTT.

The genes are TRBV5-1 and TRBJ1-4; D is unresolved. There are 14 residues in the CDR3. The V end lost 2 bases, the J end lost 8 bases, and 13 bases lay between the germline ends. CDR1 SGHRS and CDR2 YFSETQ come from the germline V gene. The CDR3 spells CASSLGRFQEKLFF. The CDR3 coding sequence is TGCGCCAGCAGCTTAGGGAGGTTTCAGGAAAAACTGTTTTTT.

The CDR3 sequence is CASSYEDRGPYEQYF. CDR3 coding DNA: TGTGCCAGCAGTTACGAGGACAGGGGGCCTTACGAGCAGTACTTC. The chain recombines TRBV6-5 with TRBJ2-7; 11 bases line up with TRBD1. CDR1 MNHEY and CDR2 SVGAGI come from the germline V gene. Trimming at V came to 2 bases and at J to 4 bases, leaving 4 bases not matched to a gene. CDR3 size: 15 residues.

The CDR3 sequence: CAISESSAAEGNSPLHF. As DNA, the CDR3 is TGTGCCATCAGTGAGTCGTCCGCGGCCGAGGGAAATTCACCCCTCCACTTT. This rearrangement joins TRBV10-3 to TRBJ1-6, with no clear D. Germline CDR1 is ENHRY and CDR2 is SYGVKD. V lost 0 bases and J 7 bases, leaving 16 bases between the germline ends. The CDR3 is 17 residues long.

The chain has TRBV7-9 and TRBJ1-2; D is unclear. CDR1 is SEHNR and CDR2 is FQNEAQ in the germline V gene (reference sequence). The CDR3 totals 14 residues. V was cut by 2 bases and J by 0 bases, with 7 bases left in between. CDR3 DNA sequence: TGTGCCAGCAGCTTACTTGTAGCTAACTATGGCTACACCTTC. It yields the protein CASSLLVANYGYTF.

This clone has only one observation. V gene TRBV6-5 combines with J gene TRBJ2-1; possible D gene TRBD2, 6 bases. The CDR3 loop spans 13 amino acids. Germline CDR1 reads MNHEY; CDR2 reads SVGAGI. The V and J ends lost 6 bases and 11 bases respectively, with 17 bases between them. This chain's CDR3 is CASSPRDSGQQFF. CDR3 sequence (DNA): TGTGCCAGCAGCCCCCGGGACTCGGGACAGCAGTTCTTC.

The chain couples TRBV28 to TRBJ2-1; D might be TRBD1 (6 bases). CDR1 and CDR2 (germline): MDHEN, SYDVKM. The CDR3 has 15 amino acids. Trimming stripped 5 bases from V and 10 bases from J, with 21 bases between. The DNA of the CDR3 is TGTGCCAGCAGTCGCCCCCACGGACAGCTAGGGGAGCAGTTCTTC. Translation: CASSRPHGQLGEQFF.

This rearrangement joins TRBV10-3 to TRBJ1-5, with D tentatively TRBD1 (5 bases). CDR3 size: 13 residues. Trimming took off 6 bases at V and 9 bases at J, with 15 bases between the two ends. The germline V gene encodes CDR1 ENHRY and CDR2 SYGVKD. This CDR3 is CAISEQAKGPQHF. The CDR3 nucleotides are TGTGCCATCAGCGAACAGGCCAAAGGGCCCCAGCATTTT.

This chain uses TRBV25-1 with TRBJ1-1; D remains unclear. V lost 6 bases, J lost 1 base, and 9 bases lay in between. The CDR3 is made up of 13 amino acids. Germline-derived CDR1 and CDR2 are MGHDK and SYGVNS. Here the CDR3 DNA reads TGTGCCAGCAGGAGGGCAGGGAACACTGAAGCTTTCTTT. Residues: CASRRAGNTEAFF.

The chain uses TRBV6-5 and TRBJ1-3; maybe TRBD1 (6 bases). V was cut by 7 bases and J by 0 bases, with 10 bases left in between. CDR3 length: 14 amino acids. Germline V gene sequence: CDR1 MNHEY, CDR2 SVGAGI. The CDR3, as DNA: TGTGCCAGCACCGGACAGTTCTCTGGAAACACCATATATTTT. Translating gives CASTGQFSGNTIYF.